This T cell receptor beta chain was obtained from a study of blood T cell repertoires in COVID-19. The wider study: T cells, B-cell-depleted T cells, or PBMCs provided the cDNA or gDNA that served as material.

The junction had 4 bases not matched to a gene; V was cut back by 2 bases and J by 9 bases. Germline CDR1 and CDR2: MNHEY and SVGAGI. The CDR3 covers 15 residues. Produced via immunoSEQ multiplex PCR; TCRdb's table is partial and in-frame only. The table has over 250,000 clones, more than 75% seen once. The TCR originated in a woman between 40 and 50 years old who had recovered from COVID-19. V and J are TRBV6-5 and TRBJ1-6; 10 bases map to TRBD1. Material: peripheral blood. The CDR3 protein is CASSYRDRGFSPLHF. The CDR3 bases are TGTGCCAGCAGTTACCGGGACAGGGGATTTTCACCCCTCCACTTT.